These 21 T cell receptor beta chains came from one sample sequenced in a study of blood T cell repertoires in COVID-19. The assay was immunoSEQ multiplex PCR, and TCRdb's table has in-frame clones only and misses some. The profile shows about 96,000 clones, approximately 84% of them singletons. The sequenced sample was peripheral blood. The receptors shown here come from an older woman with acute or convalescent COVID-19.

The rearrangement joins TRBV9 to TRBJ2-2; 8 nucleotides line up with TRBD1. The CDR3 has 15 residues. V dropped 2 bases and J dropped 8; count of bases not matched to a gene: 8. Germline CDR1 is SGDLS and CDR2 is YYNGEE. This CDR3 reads CASSVGQGSLGELFF. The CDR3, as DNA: TGTGCCAGCAGCGTTGGACAGGGAAGTTTAGGGGAGCTGTTTTTT.

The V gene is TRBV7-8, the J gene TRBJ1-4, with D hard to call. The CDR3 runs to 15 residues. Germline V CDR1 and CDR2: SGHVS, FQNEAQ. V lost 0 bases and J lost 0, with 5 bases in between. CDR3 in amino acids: CASSLALATNEKLFF. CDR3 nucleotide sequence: TGTGCCAGCAGCTTAGCACTTGCAACTAATGAAAAACTGTTTTTT.

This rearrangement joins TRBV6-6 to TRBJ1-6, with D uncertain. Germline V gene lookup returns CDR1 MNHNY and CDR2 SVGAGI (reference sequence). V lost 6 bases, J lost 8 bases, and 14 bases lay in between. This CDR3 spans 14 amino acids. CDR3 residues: CASRLDVSYSPLHF. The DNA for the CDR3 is TGTGCCAGCAGGCTAGACGTCTCTTATTCACCCCTCCACTTT.

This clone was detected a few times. The CDR3 sequence: CASSLDGHNTGELFF. In nucleotides, the CDR3 is TGCGCCAGCAGCTTGGATGGACACAACACCGGGGAGCTGTTTTTT. The rearrangement uses TRBV5-1 and TRBJ2-2; possibly TRBD1 for D (5 bases). The CDR3 runs 15 residues. The germline V gene has CDR1 SGHRS and CDR2 YFSETQ. The V gene lost 0 bases and the J gene lost 2 bases, with 8 bases spanning the gap.

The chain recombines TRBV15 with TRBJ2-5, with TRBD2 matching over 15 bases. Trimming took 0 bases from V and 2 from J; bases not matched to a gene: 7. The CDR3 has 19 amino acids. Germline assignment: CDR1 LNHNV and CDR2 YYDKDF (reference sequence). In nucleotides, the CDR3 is TGTGCCACCAGCAGAGATCTTTGGGGACTAGCGGGGGGACAAGAGACCCAGTACTTC. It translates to CATSRDLWGLAGGQETQYF.

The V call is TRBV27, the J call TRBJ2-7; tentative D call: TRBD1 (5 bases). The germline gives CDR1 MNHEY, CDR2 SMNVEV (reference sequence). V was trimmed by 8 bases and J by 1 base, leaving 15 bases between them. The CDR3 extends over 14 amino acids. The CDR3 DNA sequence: TGTGCCAGCCATCGGCAGGGCAAGTCCTACGAGCAGTACTTC. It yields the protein CASHRQGKSYEQYF.

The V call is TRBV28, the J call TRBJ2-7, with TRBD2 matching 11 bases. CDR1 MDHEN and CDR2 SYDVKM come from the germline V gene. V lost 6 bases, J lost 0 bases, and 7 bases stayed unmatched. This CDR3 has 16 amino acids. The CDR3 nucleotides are TGTGCCAGCAGCGCCCCTAGCGGGGGGCACTCCTACGAGCAGTACTTC. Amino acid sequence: CASSAPSGGHSYEQYF. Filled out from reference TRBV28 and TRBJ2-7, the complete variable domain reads DVKVTQSSRYLVKRTGEKVFLECVQDMDHENMFWYRQDPGLGLRLIYFSYDVKMKEKGDIPEGYSVSREKKERFSLILESASTNQTSMYLCASSAPSGGHSYEQYFGPGTRLTVT.

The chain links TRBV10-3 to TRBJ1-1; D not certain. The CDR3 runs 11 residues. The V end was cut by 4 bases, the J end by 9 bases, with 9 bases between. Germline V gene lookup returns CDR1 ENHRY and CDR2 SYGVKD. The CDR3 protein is CAISGGEKAFF. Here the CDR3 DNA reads TGTGCCATCAGTGGGGGAGAGAAAGCTTTCTTT.

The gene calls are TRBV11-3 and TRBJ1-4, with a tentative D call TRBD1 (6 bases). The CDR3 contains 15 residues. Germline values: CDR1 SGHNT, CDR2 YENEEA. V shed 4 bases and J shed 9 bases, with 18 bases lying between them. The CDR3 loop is CASSYGDIVAQKLFF. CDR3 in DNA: TGTGCCAGCAGCTACGGGGACATCGTAGCTCAAAAACTGTTTTTT.

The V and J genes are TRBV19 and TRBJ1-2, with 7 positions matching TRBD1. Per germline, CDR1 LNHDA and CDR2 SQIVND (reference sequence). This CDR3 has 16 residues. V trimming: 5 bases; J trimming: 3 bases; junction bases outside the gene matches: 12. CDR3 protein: CASSASLGQADYGYTF. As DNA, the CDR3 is TGTGCCAGTAGTGCCTCCCTCGGACAGGCTGACTATGGCTACACCTTC.

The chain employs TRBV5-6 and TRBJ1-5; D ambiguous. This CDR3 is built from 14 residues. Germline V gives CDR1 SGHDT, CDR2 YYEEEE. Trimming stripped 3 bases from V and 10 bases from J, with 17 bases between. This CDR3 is CASSSTLKLLPQHF. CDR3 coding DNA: TGTGCCAGCAGCTCTACCCTCAAATTGTTACCCCAGCATTTT.

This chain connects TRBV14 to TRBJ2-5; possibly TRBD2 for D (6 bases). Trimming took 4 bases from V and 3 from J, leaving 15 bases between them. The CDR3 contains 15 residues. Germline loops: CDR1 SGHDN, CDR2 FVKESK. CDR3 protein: CASSPFDRGKETQYF. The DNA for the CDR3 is TGTGCCAGCAGCCCCTTTGACCGGGGGAAAGAGACCCAGTACTTC.

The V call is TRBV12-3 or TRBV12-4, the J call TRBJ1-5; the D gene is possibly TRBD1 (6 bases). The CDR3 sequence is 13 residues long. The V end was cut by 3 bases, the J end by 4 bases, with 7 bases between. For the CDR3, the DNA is TGTGCCAGCAGTTTTACAGGGAATCAGCCCCAGCATTTT. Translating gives CASSFTGNQPQHF.

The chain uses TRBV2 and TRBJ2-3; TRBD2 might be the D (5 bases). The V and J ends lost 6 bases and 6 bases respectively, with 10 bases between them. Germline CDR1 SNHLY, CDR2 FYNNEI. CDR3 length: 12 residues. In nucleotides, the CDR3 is TGTGCCAGCAGAAACAGAGGGGATACGCAGTATTTT. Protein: CASRNRGDTQYF.

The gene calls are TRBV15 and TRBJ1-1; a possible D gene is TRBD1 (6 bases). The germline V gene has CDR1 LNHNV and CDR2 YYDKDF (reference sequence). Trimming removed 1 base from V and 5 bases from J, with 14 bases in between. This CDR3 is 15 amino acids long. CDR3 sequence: CATSRGGQGMTEAFF. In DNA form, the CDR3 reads TGTGCCACCAGCAGAGGAGGGCAGGGGATGACTGAAGCTTTCTTT.

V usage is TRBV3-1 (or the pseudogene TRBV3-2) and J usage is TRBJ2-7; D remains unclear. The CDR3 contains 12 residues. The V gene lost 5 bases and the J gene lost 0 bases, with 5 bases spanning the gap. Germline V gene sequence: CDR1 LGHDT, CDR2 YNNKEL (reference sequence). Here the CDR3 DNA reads TGTGCCAGCAGCTTGAGCTCCTACGAGCAGTACTTC. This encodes CASSLSSYEQYF.

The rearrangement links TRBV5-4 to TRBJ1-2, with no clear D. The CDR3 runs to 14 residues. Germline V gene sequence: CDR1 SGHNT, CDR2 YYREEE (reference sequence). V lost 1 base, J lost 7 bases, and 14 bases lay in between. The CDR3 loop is CASSLNQSPGGYTF. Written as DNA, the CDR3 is TGTGCCAGCAGCTTGAACCAATCTCCCGGTGGCTACACCTTC.

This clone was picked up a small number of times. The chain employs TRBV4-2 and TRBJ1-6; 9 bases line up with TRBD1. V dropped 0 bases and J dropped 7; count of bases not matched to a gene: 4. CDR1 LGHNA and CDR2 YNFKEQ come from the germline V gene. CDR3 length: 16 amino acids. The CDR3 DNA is TGTGCCAGCAGCCAAGATAGGACAGGGGTCAATTCACCCCTCCACTTT. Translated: CASSQDRTGVNSPLHF.

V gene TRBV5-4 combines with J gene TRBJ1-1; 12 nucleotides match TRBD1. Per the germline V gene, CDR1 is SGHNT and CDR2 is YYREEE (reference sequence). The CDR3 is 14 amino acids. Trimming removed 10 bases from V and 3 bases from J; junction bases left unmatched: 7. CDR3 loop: CAGWDRGLDTEAFF. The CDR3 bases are TGTGCCGGATGGGACAGGGGGCTTGACACTGAAGCTTTCTTT.

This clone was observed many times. CDR3 amino acids: CASSLEHSSYEQYF. In nucleotides, the CDR3 is TGCGCCAGCAGCTTGGAGCATTCCTCCTACGAGCAGTACTTC. V usage is TRBV5-1 and J usage is TRBJ2-7; the D is unclear. This CDR3 contains 14 residues. The V gene lost 0 bases and the J gene lost 0 bases, with 7 bases spanning the gap. Germline CDR1 reads SGHRS; CDR2 reads YFSETQ.

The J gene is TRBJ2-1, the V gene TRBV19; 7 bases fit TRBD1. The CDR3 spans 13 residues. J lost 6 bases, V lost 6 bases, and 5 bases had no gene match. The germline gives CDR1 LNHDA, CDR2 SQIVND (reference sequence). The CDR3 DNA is TGTGCCAGTAGGGCCACAGGGGTCAATGAGCAGTTCTTC. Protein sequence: CASRATGVNEQFF.